This T cell receptor (beta chain) was observed in a study of identifying expanded T cells in peripheral blood. Note on this clone: Its antigen is not identified.

The data were produced by immunoSEQ multiplex PCR, yet TCRdb's version contains in-frame clones alone and is incomplete. The table has approximately 83,000 clones, about 88% seen once. General study findings and limits: Technical replicates showed about 1.1 changed clones; two weeks 15 to 20; four weeks 19. Across healthy donors, higher total template counts meant significantly greater roughly 2-week count variance.

Material for sequencing was blood. The sequence was obtained from a person between 18 and 70 years old in good health.

This chain's CDR3 is CASSVDRNYGYTF. The CDR3, as DNA: TGTGCCAGCAGCGTGGACAGGAACTATGGCTACACCTTC. The chain has TRBV11-3 and TRBJ1-2; 7 bases fit TRBD1. The CDR3 totals 13 residues. CDR1 is SGHNT and CDR2 is YENEEA in the germline V gene. V lost 5 bases and J lost 2; bases outside the gene matches: 2.